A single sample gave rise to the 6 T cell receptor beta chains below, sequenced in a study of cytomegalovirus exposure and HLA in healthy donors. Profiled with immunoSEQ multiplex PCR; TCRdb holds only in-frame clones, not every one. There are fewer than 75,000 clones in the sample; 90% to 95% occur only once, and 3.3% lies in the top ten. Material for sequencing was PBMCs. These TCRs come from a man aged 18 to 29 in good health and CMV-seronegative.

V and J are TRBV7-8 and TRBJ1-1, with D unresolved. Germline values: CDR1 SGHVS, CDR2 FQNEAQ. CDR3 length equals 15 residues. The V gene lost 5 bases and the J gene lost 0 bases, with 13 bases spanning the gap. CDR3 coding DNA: TGTGCCAGCAGCCCTCGTGGCGGGGTGAACACTGAAGCTTTCTTT. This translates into CASSPRGGVNTEAFF.

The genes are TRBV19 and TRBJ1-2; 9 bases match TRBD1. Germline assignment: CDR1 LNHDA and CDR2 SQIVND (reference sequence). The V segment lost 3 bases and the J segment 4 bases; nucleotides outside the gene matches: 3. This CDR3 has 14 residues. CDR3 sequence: CASSISTGGYGYTF. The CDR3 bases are TGTGCCAGTAGTATTTCGACAGGGGGCTATGGCTACACCTTC.

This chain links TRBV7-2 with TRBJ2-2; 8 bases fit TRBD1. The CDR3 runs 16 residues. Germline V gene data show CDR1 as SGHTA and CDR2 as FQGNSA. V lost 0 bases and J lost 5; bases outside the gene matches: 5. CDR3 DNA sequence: TGTGCCAGCAGCTTAGCGCCGACAGGGGTTACCGGGGAGCTGTTTTTT. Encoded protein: CASSLAPTGVTGELFF.

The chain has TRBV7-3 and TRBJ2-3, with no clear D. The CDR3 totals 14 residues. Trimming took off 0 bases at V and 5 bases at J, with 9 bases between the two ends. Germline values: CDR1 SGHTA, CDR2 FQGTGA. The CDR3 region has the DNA TGTGCCAGCAGCTTAACCAGTGAGGTAGATACGCAGTATTTT. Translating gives CASSLTSEVDTQYF.

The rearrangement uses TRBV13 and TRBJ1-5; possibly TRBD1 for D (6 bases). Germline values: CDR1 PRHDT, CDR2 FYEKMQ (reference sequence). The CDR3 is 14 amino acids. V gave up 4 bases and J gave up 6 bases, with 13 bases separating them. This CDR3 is CASSSRQAGQPQHF. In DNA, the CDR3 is TGTGCCAGCAGCTCTCGACAGGCCGGTCAGCCCCAGCATTTT. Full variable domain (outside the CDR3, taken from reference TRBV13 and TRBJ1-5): AAGVIQSPRHLIKEKRETATLKCYPIPRHDTVYWYQQGPGQDPQFLISFYEKMQSDKGSIPDRFSAQQFSDYHSELNMSSLELGDSALYFCASSSRQAGQPQHFGDGTRLSIL.

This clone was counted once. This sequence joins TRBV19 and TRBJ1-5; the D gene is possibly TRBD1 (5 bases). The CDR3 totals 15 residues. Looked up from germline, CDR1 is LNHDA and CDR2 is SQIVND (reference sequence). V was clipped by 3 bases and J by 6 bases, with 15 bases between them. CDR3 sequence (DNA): TGTGCCAGTAGTATTTGGGGCCCGGCCAGTCAGCCCCAGCATTTT. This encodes CASSIWGPASQPQHF.